The sequence of this T cell receptor beta chain was determined in a study of blood T cell repertoires in COVID-19. Study background: Samples of COVID-19 (acute and convalescent) were obtained from the United States, Italy and Spain. T cells, B-cell-depleted T cells, or PBMCs supplied cDNA or gDNA.

Germline V lookup: CDR1 SGHVS, CDR2 FNYEAQ. Trimming at V came to 1 base and at J to 7 bases, leaving 6 bases not matched to a gene. The CDR3 extends over 16 amino acids. Two negative PCRs, clearance, or symptom resolution characterized the recovered Cohort 3 donors. Per the authors' pipeline: The authors estimated nucleated cell counts from reference gene primer amplification. Sequencing was performed with immunoSEQ multiplex PCR; in TCRdb, only in-frame clones are kept and a portion is missing. Clone size and V and J calls were adopted from that table, with D and trimming inferred from the DNA. This table holds about 290,000 clones, around nine tenths found once.

The sample was PBMCs or T cells enriched from blood (not recorded which). This receptor was identified in a woman aged 40 to 50 who had recovered from COVID-19. V and J are TRBV7-6 and TRBJ1-6, with TRBD1 identical over 8 bases. The CDR3 spells CASSLEVDRGNSPLHF. The CDR3 coding sequence is TGTGCCAGCAGCTTAGAGGTAGACAGGGGAAATTCACCCCTCCACTTT. The entire variable domain, with the rest obtained from reference TRBV7-6 and TRBJ1-6, is as follows: GAGVSQSPRYKVTKRGQDVALRCDPISGHVSLYWYRQALGQGPEFLTYFNYEAQQDKSGLPNDRFSAERPEGSISTLTIQRTEQRDSAMYRCASSLEVDRGNSPLHFGNGTRLTVT.